These T cell receptor beta chains were read from a single sample in a study of cytomegalovirus exposure and HLA in healthy donors. Libraries were prepared by immunoSEQ multiplex PCR; TCRdb keeps only in-frame clonotypes and omits some of them. The sample contains roughly 75,000 clones, roughly 80% of which appear only once. Source material: PBMCs. These receptors originate from a man aged 25-45 years in good health and CMV-seronegative. CDR3s include the opening cysteine and the closing phenylalanine or tryptophan. D genes are given only for firm matches. The size of a clone is reported for some rows only, either as once, few or many, or as a class for expanded clones.

TRBV6-1	TRBJ2-7	TRBD1	few	TGTGCCAGCAGTGAAGAGGTAGGACAGGGCCACGAGCAGTACTTC	CASSEEVGQGHEQYF
TRBV5-1	TRBJ2-3	.	.	TGCGCCAGCAGCCCAACAAGGGAGACAGATACGCAGTATTTT	CASSPTRETDTQYF
TRBV6-5	TRBJ1-1	TRBD1	.	TGTGCCAGCAGTTACGAGGGGGCGACTTTCTTT	CASSYEGATFF
TRBV6-5	TRBJ1-3	.	.	TGTGCCAGCAGTTCACAAGGAAACACCATATATTTT	CASSSQGNTIYF
TRBV19	TRBJ2-6	TRBD1	.	TGTGCCAGTAGCCGAGGGACAGGGCCTGGGGCCAACGTCCTGACTTTC	CASSRGTGPGANVLTF
TRBV7-2	TRBJ2-5	TRBD1	once	TGTGCCAGCAGCGCGAACAGGGGGTTCGTTGAGACCCAGTACTTC	CASSANRGFVETQYF
TRBV18	TRBJ2-6	TRBD1	once	TGTGCCAGTCAGGGGGCTGGGGCCAACGTCCTGACTTTC	CASQGAGANVLTF
TRBV7-9	TRBJ1-1	.	.	TGTGCCAGCAGCTCAAAACAGGAAAAAAATGAAGCTTTCTTT	CASSSKQEKNEAFF
TRBV27	TRBJ2-5	.	.	TGTGCCAGCAGTTTAAGTGTAGCGTCCCAAGAGACCCAGTACTTC	CASSLSVASQETQYF
TRBV15	TRBJ2-3	TRBD2	.	TGTGCCACCAGCACAGGACTGGGGGGACGGGGGACTAGCGGGATAGCGGGTGGGTCAGATACGCAGTATTTT	CATSTGLGGRGTSGIAGGSDTQYF
TRBV2	TRBJ2-7	TRBD1	few	TGTGCCAGCAGCCTGGGACAGGCCTTCTACGAGCAGTACTTC	CASSLGQAFYEQYF
TRBV9	TRBJ1-2	TRBD1	few	TGTGCCAGCAGCTCTCCGGGACAGGGGGCAAAAGGCTACACCTTC	CASSSPGQGAKGYTF
TRBV9	TRBJ2-4	.	.	TGTGCCAGCAGCGTAGCCCCCATAGTGGACATTCAGTACTTC	CASSVAPIVDIQYF
TRBV28	TRBJ1-2	.	.	TGTGCCAGCAGCAGGACAGCTAACTATGGCTACACCTTC	CASSRTANYGYTF
TRBV9	TRBJ1-3	.	.	TGTGCCAGCAGCGAGGGAACGGGGATTTATTCTGGAAACACCATATATTTT	CASSEGTGIYSGNTIYF
TRBV30	TRBJ1-1	.	.	TGTGCCTGGCACCCGAGAAACACTGAAGCTTTCTTT	CAWHPRNTEAFF
TRBV5-1	TRBJ2-3	.	.	TGCGCCAGCAGCTTGGCCGGGAACACAGATACGCAGTATTTT	CASSLAGNTDTQYF
TRBV6-5	TRBJ1-1	.	.	TGTGCCAGCAGTTACGAGGTGAACACTGAAGCTTTCTTT	CASSYEVNTEAFF
TRBV7-9	TRBJ1-4	TRBD1	.	TGTGCCAGCAGAAACACAGGGGGCGCGCGGGAAAAACTGTTTTTT	CASRNTGGAREKLFF
TRBV28	TRBJ2-1	TRBD2	.	TGTGCCAGCAGTACCCGGTCGGGGGGGCACTACAATGAGCAGTTCTTC	CASSTRSGGHYNEQFF
TRBV18	TRBJ1-2	.	.	TGTGCCAGCTCACCCAACGGTGTAGGACTGAGCTATGGCTACACCTTC	CASSPNGVGLSYGYTF
TRBV7-6	TRBJ2-5	.	once	TGTGCCAGCAGCTTAGTGGGAAGGGGTCAAGAGACCCAGTACTTC	CASSLVGRGQETQYF
TRBV11-3	TRBJ1-2	TRBD1	once	TGTGCCAGCAGCTTAGATATCACAGGGGCAGCGAGAGATGGCTACACCTTC	CASSLDITGAARDGYTF
TRBV18	TRBJ1-1	.	.	TGTGCCAGCTCGCAACAGGGCACGGCTGAAGCTTTCTTT	CASSQQGTAEAFF
TRBV28	TRBJ1-2	.	.	TGTGCCAGCAGTTTACTTTTTCGGGGATATGGCTACACCTTC	CASSLLFRGYGYTF
TRBV9	TRBJ2-2	.	.	TGTGCCAGCAGCGTGAGCGGCACAAACACCGGGGAGCTGTTTTTT	CASSVSGTNTGELFF
TRBV6-5	TRBJ2-7	TRBD1	.	TGTGCCAGCATCGACAGGGGCCAACAGTACTTC	CASIDRGQQYF
TRBV5-1	TRBJ2-1	TRBD2	.	TGCGCCAGCAGCTTGGTTAGCGGGAGCTACAATGAGCAGTTCTTC	CASSLVSGSYNEQFF
TRBV6-4	TRBJ2-1	TRBD2	medium-sized	TGTGCCAGCAGTGAGGCGGGAGGGCAGTATGAGCAGTTCTTC	CASSEAGGQYEQFF
TRBV27	TRBJ1-1	TRBD1	few	TGTGCCAGCAGTCGTGGACAGGGGAACACTGAAGCTTTCTTT	CASSRGQGNTEAFF
TRBV7-2	TRBJ1-2	.	.	TGTGCCAGCAGCTTAGACAGCCCTAACTATGGCTACACCTTC	CASSLDSPNYGYTF
TRBV7-9	TRBJ2-5	.	.	TGTGCCAGCAGCTCAAGGAGCGCGCGGACCCAGTACTTC	CASSSRSARTQYF
TRBV19	TRBJ1-2	.	.	TGTGCCAGTAGTCGGCCTCGGGAGGGGAGCTACACCTTC	CASSRPREGSYTF
TRBV6-5	TRBJ1-2	.	.	TGTGCCAGCAGTTACCGCAGCGCGGAGGGCTACACCTTC	CASSYRSAEGYTF
TRBV18	TRBJ1-5	.	few	TGTGCCAGCTCACCGCAGGGGTCTAATCAGCCCCAGCATTTT	CASSPQGSNQPQHF
TRBV19	TRBJ1-1	.	.	TGTGCCAGTAGTACGACAGAGGTGAACACTGAAGCTTTCTTT	CASSTTEVNTEAFF
TRBV4-1	TRBJ2-7	.	.	TGCGCCAGCAGCCTGCGGGTGGAGTACGAGCAGTACTTC	CASSLRVEYEQYF
TRBV5-1	TRBJ2-5	TRBD2	few	TGCGCCAGCAGCCCTAGCGGGGGACAACAAGAGACCCAGTACTTC	CASSPSGGQQETQYF
TRBV15	TRBJ1-5	TRBD1	.	TGTGCCACCAGCAGAGAAACAGGGGCACCCGAGCCCCAGCATTTT	CATSRETGAPEPQHF
TRBV19	TRBJ2-2	.	.	TGTGCCAGTAGAACGGTGACAAACACCGGGGAGCTGTTTTTT	CASRTVTNTGELFF
TRBV6-6	TRBJ1-4	TRBD1	.	TGTGCCAGCAGTTGGGGGACAGGTCAGCAAGAAAAACTGTTTTTT	CASSWGTGQQEKLFF
TRBV2	TRBJ1-4	TRBD1	.	TGTGCCAGCGTTGACAGGGTCGGCGAAAAACTGTTTTTT	CASVDRVGEKLFF
TRBV7-9	TRBJ2-1	.	.	TGTGCCAGCAGCTCGGGCGTCCTGTCATACGGGAGATACAATGAGCAGTTCTTC	CASSSGVLSYGRYNEQFF
TRBV5-6	TRBJ1-5	.	.	TGTGCCAGCAGCACGCGATCTAGCTACAATCAGCCCCAGCATTTT	CASSTRSSYNQPQHF
TRBV29-1	TRBJ2-1	.	once	TGCAGCGTCCGAGTGGTCTACAATGAGCAGTTCTTC	CSVRVVYNEQFF
TRBV5-1	TRBJ2-5	TRBD2	.	TGCGCCAGCAGCCCAACGGGACTAGAGAGTGCCAAGACCCAGTACTTC	CASSPTGLESAKTQYF
TRBV4-3	TRBJ1-5	.	.	TGCGCCAGCAGCCCACATTATAGCAATCAGCCCCAGCATTTT	CASSPHYSNQPQHF
TRBV4-1	TRBJ1-1	.	.	TGCGCCAGCAGCCAAGATCAGAAGAACACTGAAGCTTTCTTT	CASSQDQKNTEAFF
TRBV2	TRBJ1-4	.	.	TGTGCCAGCACCCGACTTGCAACTAATGAAAAACTGTTTTTT	CASTRLATNEKLFF
TRBV7-8	TRBJ1-2	TRBD1	.	TGTGCCAGCAGCTGGGGACAGGGGGAAAGGTTTGGCTACACCTTC	CASSWGQGERFGYTF
TRBV7-2	TRBJ2-5	TRBD1	.	TGTGCCAGCAGTCCCCTTCGCACAGGGGGCAGTCGAGAGACCCAGTACTTC	CASSPLRTGGSRETQYF
TRBV5-1	TRBJ1-2	.	.	TGCGCCAGCAGCTTGGAGGGGGGCTACACCTTC	CASSLEGGYTF